Presented here are 28 T cell receptor beta chains from one specimen sequenced in a study of Graves' ophthalmopathy and Graves' hyperthyroidism. Amplification of TCR beta CDR3 regions used RNA transcripts. HTBI-primed RT-PCR formed the first round, and a multiplex PCR formed the second. TCRdb itself ran the multiplex PCR reads through MiXCR, one entry per CDR3 protein. The table includes under 60,000 distinct CDR3 sequences, roughly 47% detected once. The sample comprised peripheral blood. These receptors came from an adult woman with Graves' ophthalmopathy.

This clonotype was observed at least ten times. J is TRBJ2-3 and V is TRBV19, with a tentative D call TRBD1 (5 bases). Germline V CDR1 and CDR2: LNHDA, SQIVND (reference sequence). CDR3 length: 15 residues. The germline V and J ends were trimmed by 7 bases and 1 base, with 15 bases remaining between them. For the CDR3, the DNA is TGTGCCAGTATGGGTGGGGCTCTGGGCACAGATACGCAGTATTTT. Protein sequence: CASMGGALGTDTQYF.

Concerning this clonotype itself: A junction boundary mismatches the germline segment, possibly from a read error. DNA for the CDR3: TGTGCCGGCAGCTCTACAGGGATAGTCGCCGGGGCCAACGTCCTAACTTTC. Amino acid sequence: CAGSSTGIVAGANVLTF. The J gene is TRBJ2-6, the V gene TRBV7-9; D is perhaps TRBD1 (6 bases). Germline V gene data show CDR1 as SEHNR and CDR2 as FQNEAQ (reference sequence). The CDR3 spans 17 residues.

This clonotype was observed many times. A read error may explain this, as a much larger clone is one base away. J is TRBJ2-7 and V is TRBV12-3 or TRBV12-4; the match to TRBD2 covers 9 bases. V lost 4 bases, J lost 2 bases, and 6 bases stayed unmatched. This CDR3 has 15 residues. The CDR3 sequence: CASSSPAGGAYEQYF. CDR3 DNA: TGTGCCAGCAGTTCACCAGCGGGAGGCGCCTACGAGCAGTACTTC.

The J gene is TRBJ1-3, the V gene TRBV7-2; weak D call: TRBD1 (5 bases). V lost 3 bases, J lost 4 bases, and 13 bases lay in between. The CDR3 extends over 15 amino acids. Germline CDR1 reads SGHTA; CDR2 reads FQGNSA. CDR3 in DNA: TGTGCCAGCAGCTTGGGGGTGGGGAGCGGAAACACCATATATTTT. Its protein product is CASSLGVGSGNTIYF.

This clonotype appeared many times. A much bigger clone sits one base away, suggesting this may be a read error. CDR3 sequence: CASSLDPRGDTEQYF. CDR3 in DNA: TGTGCCAGCAGCTTAGATCCTAGGGGGGATACCGAGCAGTACTTC. The chain employs TRBV11-2 and TRBJ2-7; D could derive from TRBD1 or TRBD2 (6 bases each). The CDR3 is 15 amino acids. Deletions cut 0 bases from V and 6 bases from J, with 15 bases between. Germline V gene lookup returns CDR1 SGHAT and CDR2 FQNNGV.

This clonotype was found many times. At one end the junction does not follow the germline gene, possibly because of a read error. The chain carries TRBV6-1 and TRBJ2-1; 10 bases are a match to TRBD2. CDR1 is MNHNS and CDR2 is SASEGT in the germline V gene. The CDR3 sequence is 14 residues long. In DNA, the CDR3 is TGTGCCAGCAGCGAAGCCTCTAGCGGGAGTAGGCAGTTCTTC. It is translated as CASSEASSGSRQFF.

The CDR3 coding sequence is TGTGCCAGCAGCTGGGGCGGGAGGGAGACCCAGTACTTC. Amino acids: CASSWGGRETQYF. The chain joins TRBV7-2 to TRBJ2-5; 8 bases align to TRBD2. This CDR3 is 13 amino acids long. V gave up 4 bases and J gave up 5 bases; unmatched junction bases: 3. Germline V CDR1 and CDR2: SGHTA, FQGNSA.

Many counts were recorded for this clonotype. The genes are TRBV20-1 and TRBJ2-1; 7 nucleotides line up with TRBD2. CDR1 and CDR2 from the germline V gene are DFQATT and SNEGSKA (reference sequence). The CDR3 sequence is 15 residues long. V shed 3 bases and J 0 bases; nucleotides not matched to a gene: 5. CDR3 nucleotides: TGCAGTGCTAGTGGCGGGGGAAGCTCCTACAATGAGCAGTTCTTC. This codes for CSASGGGSSYNEQFF.

V is TRBV7-2 and J is TRBJ1-2; D perhaps matches TRBD1 (6 bases). This CDR3 has 14 amino acids. Per germline, CDR1 SGHTA and CDR2 FQGNSA. V lost 5 bases and J 8 bases, leaving 18 bases between the germline ends. The CDR3: CASSQIRTVSGYTF. CDR3 DNA: TGTGCCAGCAGCCAGATCCGGACAGTCTCCGGCTACACCTTC.

The chain couples TRBV6-2 or TRBV6-3 to TRBJ2-3; TRBD1 aligns across 8 bases. Germline lookup yields CDR1 MNHEY and CDR2 SVGEGT. After removal of 6 bases from V and 1 base from J, the junction contained 0 bases not matched to a gene. The CDR3 extends over 13 amino acids. As DNA, the CDR3 is TGTGCCAGCAGGACAGGGGGCACAGATACGCAGTATTTT. This gives the protein CASRTGGTDTQYF.

With regard to this clonotype: A junction end diverges from the germline sequence, so it may reflect a read error. The rearrangement links TRBV27 to TRBJ2-7, with 8 bases matching TRBD1. The CDR3 spans 16 residues. The germline V gene has CDR1 MNHEY and CDR2 SMNVEV (reference sequence). CDR3 amino acids: CASSFGSGGYSGEQHF. The CDR3 DNA reads TGTGCCAGCAGTTTTGGCTCAGGGGGCTATTCGGGCGAGCAGCACTTC.

A word on this clonotype: The junction departs from germline at one end; a sequencing error may be responsible. The chain recombines TRBV7-9 with TRBJ1-1; unclear D gene. The CDR3 sequence is 13 residues long. CDR1 is SEHNR, CDR2 FQNEAQ, per germline (reference sequence). The CDR3 here is CACRAGANTEAFF. CDR3 nucleotides: TGTGCCTGCAGAGCAGGAGCGAACACTGAAGCTTTCTTT.

The genes are TRBV7-8 and TRBJ1-1; 8 bases align to TRBD1. The trim removed 1 base at V and 12 bases at J, leaving 13 bases unmatched. Germline lookup yields CDR1 SGHVS and CDR2 FQNEAQ. The CDR3 loop spans 15 amino acids. The CDR3 DNA is TGTGCCAGCAGCTTAGGATTCTTGACAGGGGAGGGAACTTTCTTT. Amino acid sequence: CASSLGFLTGEGTFF.

The chain employs TRBV27 and TRBJ2-2, with TRBD1 as a possible D gene (6 bases). This CDR3 has 16 amino acids. Germline lookup yields CDR1 MNHEY and CDR2 SMNVEV (reference sequence). V was clipped by 1 base and J by 6 bases, with 15 bases between them. CDR3 in DNA: TGTGCCAGCAGTTTATTACCGTTAGGGGGTGCCGGGGAGCTGTTTTTT. Translation gives CASSLLPLGGAGELFF.

The chain has TRBV24-1 and TRBJ2-2; 11 nucleotides align to TRBD1. Germline V gene lookup returns CDR1 KGHDR and CDR2 SFDVKD. CDR3 length equals 14 residues. V lost 8 bases to trimming and J lost 5 bases; unmatched junction nucleotides: 3. The DNA of the CDR3 is TGTGCCACCACTGGGACAGGGGGAACCGGGGAGCTGTTTTTT. This codes for CATTGTGGTGELFF.

This clonotype came up many times. The V gene is TRBV7-2, the J gene TRBJ2-5; TRBD2 matches at 11 bases. The end of the DNA aligns better with TRBJ2-3, so the J call may be wrong. Germline CDR1 SGHTA, CDR2 FQGNSA. This CDR3 is 17 amino acids long. CDR3 sequence reads: CASSLFGTSGNTDTQYF. The DNA of the CDR3 is TGTGCCAGCAGTCTTTTTGGGACTAGCGGTAACACAGATACGCAGTATTTT.

The chain couples TRBV2 to TRBJ1-2; D gene uncertain. CDR1 SNHLY and CDR2 FYNNEI come from the germline V gene. The CDR3 sequence is 14 residues long. With 9 bases removed from V and 7 bases from J, the gap between germline ends came to 21 bases. The CDR3 DNA is TGTGCCAGTTACGGGGTCCCGACAATCGGTGGCTACACCTTC. Its protein is CASYGVPTIGGYTF. Variable domain in full (rest from reference TRBV2 and TRBJ1-2): EPEVTQTPSHQVTQMGQEVILRCVPISNHLYFYWYRQILGQKVEFLVSFYNNEISEKSEIFDDQFSVERPDGSNFTLKIRSTKLEDSAMYFCASYGVPTIGGYTFGSGTRLTVV.

This clonotype was detected many times. This chain joins TRBV28 and TRBJ2-3, with TRBD2 as a possible D gene (5 bases). From germline, CDR1 is MDHEN and CDR2 SYDVKM. The ends were cut back, 3 bases at V and 8 bases at J, with 15 bases in the middle. The CDR3 loop spans 14 amino acids. The CDR3 region is CASSFPVASGTQYF. The CDR3, as DNA: TGTGCCAGCAGTTTCCCAGTTGCGAGCGGTACGCAGTATTTT.

In this sample, this clonotype turned up many times. The chain joins TRBV11-2 to TRBJ2-6; D may be TRBD1 (6 bases). V lost 7 bases, J lost 2 bases, and 18 bases lay in between. This CDR3 is built from 17 residues. Germline V gene lookup returns CDR1 SGHAT and CDR2 FQNNGV. The CDR3 sequence is CASTRWPGVPGANVLTF. The CDR3 DNA sequence: TGTGCCAGCACGCGGTGGCCAGGGGTCCCTGGGGCCAACGTCCTGACTTTC.

Many counts were recorded for this clonotype. The chain joins TRBV20-1 to TRBJ2-2; 10 positions agree with TRBD2. V lost 0 bases and J lost 7; bases outside the gene matches: 14. Germline V gene data show CDR1 as DFQATT and CDR2 as SNEGSKA (reference sequence). The CDR3 extends over 18 amino acids. DNA for the CDR3: TGCAGTGCTAGAGATCTCGCTAGCGGGGGAGGCGCGGGCGGGGAGCTGTTTTTT. Protein: CSARDLASGGGAGGELFF.

The chain links TRBV19 to TRBJ2-6; TRBD1 matches 8 bases. Per the germline V gene, CDR1 is LNHDA and CDR2 is SQIVND (reference sequence). With V trimmed by 6 bases and J by 3 bases, 7 bases remained unmatched. The CDR3 is 16 amino acids. The CDR3 is CASSSNRGIGANVLTF. The DNA of the CDR3 is TGTGCCAGTAGCTCGAACAGGGGGATTGGGGCCAACGTCCTGACTTTC.

This clonotype was counted at least ten times. CDR3 DNA: TGTGCCAGCAGCTCCGGGACTAGCGGGTACAATGAGCAGTTCTTC. Amino acids: CASSSGTSGYNEQFF. The gene calls are TRBV11-1 and TRBJ2-1; 12 bases fit TRBD2. Germline V gene sequence: CDR1 SGHAT, CDR2 FQDESV (reference sequence). The length of the CDR3 is 15 residues. V lost 4 bases and J lost 4; bases outside the gene matches: 2.

There are many counts of this clonotype. The genes are TRBV3-1 and TRBJ2-5; 10 bases fit TRBD2. CDR3 length: 15 residues. J gave up 1 base and V 7 bases, and 6 bases lay outside the gene matches. CDR1 is LGHDT and CDR2 is YNNKEL in the germline V gene (reference sequence). CDR3: CASKALAGAQETQYF. The CDR3 nucleotides read TGTGCCAGCAAGGCGCTAGCGGGAGCCCAAGAGACCCAGTACTTC.

This clonotype was counted ten times or more. The rearrangement joins TRBV12-3 or TRBV12-4 to TRBJ1-2; D gene uncertain. The CDR3 totals 12 residues. V lost 2 bases and J 8 bases, leaving 9 bases between the germline ends. CDR3 bases: TGTGCCAGCAGTTTATCCAGGACGGGCTACACCTTC. Its translation is CASSLSRTGYTF.

The chain combines TRBV20-1 with TRBJ2-3, with D tentatively TRBD1 (5 bases). Trimming left V 1 base short and J 0 bases short, with 8 bases between. In germline, CDR1 is DFQATT, CDR2 SNEGSKA (reference sequence). The CDR3 is made up of 14 amino acids. DNA of the CDR3: TGCAGTGCTAGAGTCAGGGCTAGCACAGATACGCAGTATTTT. Amino acid sequence: CSARVRASTDTQYF.

This clonotype has ten or more counts. The V gene is TRBV20-1, the J gene TRBJ2-7, with D unresolved. Trimming removed 4 bases at V and 5 bases at J, with 15 bases between. In germline, CDR1 is DFQATT, CDR2 SNEGSKA (reference sequence). The length of the CDR3 is 13 residues. The CDR3 spells CSATAESLHEQYF. In DNA, the CDR3 is TGCAGTGCTACTGCGGAGAGTCTACACGAGCAGTACTTC.

The chain is built from TRBV20-1 and TRBJ2-7; TRBD1 aligns across 7 bases. Germline CDR1 and CDR2: DFQATT and SNEGSKA (reference sequence). The CDR3 contains 12 residues. V lost 2 bases and J lost 3; bases outside the gene matches: 1. Here the CDR3 DNA reads TGCAGTGCTAGATGGGACAGCTACGAGCAGTACTTC. This gives the protein CSARWDSYEQYF.

The chain uses TRBV9 and TRBJ1-5; TRBD1 matches at 9 bases. Germline V gives CDR1 SGDLS, CDR2 YYNGEE. CDR3 length: 15 amino acids. The V gene end was trimmed by 4 bases and the J gene end by 4 bases; junction bases not matched to a gene: 6. The CDR3 here is CASSRGQGMNQPQHF. In DNA, the CDR3 is TGTGCCAGCAGCCGTGGACAGGGGATGAATCAGCCCCAGCATTTT.